These 28 T cell receptor beta chains were all obtained from the same sample, sequenced in a study of CD8+CD57+ T cells in acquired aplastic anemia. Patients selected for sequencing had displayed CD8+CD57+ cell expansion by flow cytometry. CDR3 and TCR beta VDJ profiling relied on genomic DNA as the template. TCRdb passed the reads through MiXCR, listing each CDR3 protein once. The table has 80,000 to 100,000 distinct CDR3 sequences, 55% to 70% seen once; the top ten hold 65%. Sample: sorted CD4+, CD8+, or CD8+CD57+ T cells (not recorded which) from PBMCs. The receptors were gathered from a human donor with aplastic anemia.

This clonotype came up a few times. This chain links TRBV20-1 with TRBJ2-3; perhaps TRBD1 as D (6 bases). Trimming removed 5 bases at V and 4 bases at J, with 13 bases between. The germline CDR1 and CDR2 sequences are DFQATT and SNEGSKA (reference sequence). CDR3 size: 13 residues. CDR3 DNA sequence: TGCAGTGCTCCCAGGGGAAGCGCAGATACGCAGTATTTT. It encodes CSAPRGSADTQYF.

This chain links TRBV20-1 with TRBJ2-7, with a weak D call TRBD1 (6 bases). The CDR3 sequence is 15 residues long. The germline V gene encodes CDR1 DFQATT and CDR2 SNEGSKA (reference sequence). Trimming left V 3 bases short and J 7 bases short, with 22 bases between. Written as DNA, the CDR3 is TGCAGTGCTAGTCCAGACTACATCAGGGGATATGAGCAGTACTTC. It codes for CSASPDYIRGYEQYF.

V usage is TRBV25-1 and J usage is TRBJ1-3; D ambiguous. In germline, CDR1 is MGHDK, CDR2 SYGVNS. Trimming removed 9 bases at V and 0 bases at J, with 9 bases between. The CDR3 runs 13 residues. This chain's CDR3 is CASFWDSGNTIYF. The DNA of the CDR3 is TGTGCCAGTTTTTGGGACTCTGGAAACACCATATATTTT.

The chain uses TRBV2 and TRBJ1-6, with a weak D call TRBD1 (5 bases). V shed 10 bases and J shed 7 bases, with 14 bases lying between them. CDR1 and CDR2 (germline): SNHLY, FYNNEI. The CDR3 contains 13 residues. As DNA, the CDR3 is TGTGCCACCACCTGGACATCGAATTCACCCCTCCACTTT. Translated, it gives CATTWTSNSPLHF.

The chain links TRBV10-2 to TRBJ2-1; tentative D call: TRBD1 (5 bases). With 7 bases removed from V and 3 bases from J, the gap between germline ends came to 7 bases. Germline-derived CDR1 and CDR2 are WSHSY and SAAADI. The CDR3 contains 12 residues. CDR3 region: CASKGDYNEQFF. CDR3 nucleotides: TGCGCCAGCAAAGGGGACTACAATGAGCAGTTCTTC.

The chain uses TRBV29-1 and TRBJ2-1; TRBD2 matches 10 bases. This CDR3 has 14 residues. Germline assignment: CDR1 SQVTM and CDR2 ANQGSEA. Germline trimming cut 7 bases from V and 3 bases from J; bases unmatched to any gene: 6. CDR3 in amino acids: CSATLAGVYNEQFF. For the CDR3, the DNA is TGCAGCGCCACTCTAGCGGGAGTCTACAATGAGCAGTTCTTC.

This clonotype was counted only a few times. The J gene is TRBJ1-6, the V gene TRBV20-1; no clear D. The CDR3 extends over 12 amino acids. V was clipped by 5 bases and J by 5 bases, with 7 bases between them. CDR1 and CDR2 from the germline V gene are DFQATT and SNEGSKA (reference sequence). The CDR3 is CSAVGNNSPLHF. The CDR3 nucleotides are TGCAGTGCTGTGGGAAATAATTCACCCCTCCACTTT.

In this sample, this clonotype turned up once. The chain uses TRBV5-1 and TRBJ2-7, with D perhaps TRBD1 (5 bases). The CDR3 extends over 12 amino acids. CDR1 is SGHRS and CDR2 is YFSETQ in the germline V gene. Deletions cut 4 bases from V and 4 bases from J, with 9 bases between. CDR3 sequence (DNA): TGCGCCAGCAGCCAGGACACTTACGAGCAGTACTTC. Amino acids: CASSQDTYEQYF. The full variable domain, its missing parts supplied by reference TRBV5-1 and TRBJ2-7, is KAGVTQTPRYLIKTRGQQVTLSCSPISGHRSVSWYQQTPGQGLQFLFEYFSETQRNKGNFPGRFSGRQFSNSRSEMNVSTLELGDSALYLCASSQDTYEQYFGPGTRLTVT.

The genes are TRBV15 and TRBJ2-7; D is possibly TRBD2 (6 bases). This CDR3 spans 16 amino acids. Germline-derived CDR1 and CDR2 are LNHNV and YYDKDF (reference sequence). V gave up 0 bases and J gave up 2 bases, with 14 bases separating them. CDR3 DNA: TGTGCCACCAGCAGAGATACCCTAGCGACGCCCTACGAGCAGTACTTC. This gives the protein CATSRDTLATPYEQYF.

The rearrangement joins TRBV2 to TRBJ1-3; D uncertain. Germline CDR1 SNHLY, CDR2 FYNNEI. V dropped 10 bases and J dropped 0 bases, with 10 bases sitting between them. The CDR3 has 13 residues. CDR3 nucleotides: TGTGCCACCGCGTTTTCCTCTGGAAACACCATATATTTT. Amino acid sequence: CATAFSSGNTIYF.

The V gene is TRBV12-3 or TRBV12-4, the J gene TRBJ1-3, with a possible D match to TRBD1 (5 bases). With 6 bases removed from V and 0 bases from J, the gap between germline ends came to 15 bases. The CDR3 extends over 16 amino acids. CDR3: CASSLGTAGSGNTIYF. CDR3 nucleotide sequence: TGTGCCAGCAGCCTCGGGACGGCTGGCTCTGGAAACACCATATATTTT.

V usage is TRBV20-1 and J usage is TRBJ2-3, with no clear D. The CDR3 has 15 residues. Trimming stripped 0 bases from V and 4 bases from J, with 14 bases between. CDR1 is DFQATT and CDR2 is SNEGSKA in the germline V gene (reference sequence). The CDR3 coding sequence is TGCAGTGCTAGAGATGTGAAAGGCTTGGCAGATACGCAGTATTTT. Amino acid sequence: CSARDVKGLADTQYF.

This chain uses TRBV19 with TRBJ2-5; maybe TRBD2 (5 bases). The CDR3 totals 15 residues. V was clipped by 9 bases and J by 2 bases, with 19 bases between them. The germline V gene has CDR1 LNHDA and CDR2 SQIVND (reference sequence). The CDR3 nucleotides are TGTGCCAGCTCCGAGCGAACCGGGGAACAAGAGACCCAGTACTTC. Translated, it gives CASSERTGEQETQYF.

In its sample, this clonotype was seen a few times. V and J are TRBV10-3 and TRBJ1-5; D remains unclear. The V gene lost 0 bases and the J gene lost 6 bases, with 9 bases spanning the gap. The CDR3 is made up of 14 amino acids. Germline V gives CDR1 ENHRY, CDR2 SYGVKD. CDR3 coding DNA: TGTGCCATCAGTGAGTCCCGGGAGGGTCAGCCCCAGCATTTT. This sequence encodes CAISESREGQPQHF.

V is TRBV11-2 and J is TRBJ2-7; a weak D match, TRBD1 (6 bases). The CDR3 runs 16 residues. Deletions cut 1 base from V and 7 bases from J, with 20 bases between. Germline CDR1 is SGHAT and CDR2 is FQNNGV. The CDR3 coding sequence is TGTGCCAGCAGCTTAGGAGGGTTCAGCGACACAGGGGAGCAGTACTTC. This translates into CASSLGGFSDTGEQYF.

This sequence joins TRBV7-9 and TRBJ1-4; 8 bases are a match to TRBD1. CDR3 size: 14 residues. Unmatched junction bases numbered 7, after V lost 5 bases and J lost 8 bases. Germline CDR1 reads SEHNR; CDR2 reads FQNEAQ (reference sequence). In DNA form, the CDR3 reads TGTGCCAGCAGCCTGGACAGGGTGGACGAAAAACTGTTTTTT. This gives the protein CASSLDRVDEKLFF.

This clonotype was counted a few times. The rearrangement joins TRBV2 to TRBJ2-7; possible D gene TRBD2, 6 bases. The V end lost 6 bases, the J end lost 2 bases, and 14 bases lay between the germline ends. The CDR3 runs to 14 residues. CDR1 and CDR2 (germline): SNHLY, FYNNEI. This CDR3 is CASSASPGAYEQYF. The DNA of the CDR3 is TGTGCCAGCAGCGCCAGTCCGGGAGCCTACGAGCAGTACTTC.

For the CDR3, the DNA is TGTGCCAGCAACTCAGGGGGACTAGCTGGCTACGAGCAGTACTTC. Protein: CASNSGGLAGYEQYF. The chain joins TRBV11-2 to TRBJ2-7, with TRBD2 matching over 9 bases. V trimming: 7 bases; J trimming: 3 bases; junction bases outside the gene matches: 10. Germline lookup yields CDR1 SGHAT and CDR2 FQNNGV. The CDR3 spans 15 residues. The complete variable domain, with remaining parts taken from reference TRBV11-2 and TRBJ2-7, reads EAGVAQSPRYKIIEKRQSVAFWCNPISGHATLYWYQQILGQGPKLLIQFQNNGVVDDSQLPKDRFSAERLKGVDSTLKIQPAKLEDSAVYLCASNSGGLAGYEQYFGPGTRLTVT.

The chain is built from TRBV5-4 and TRBJ2-7; 7 bases agree with TRBD1. Trimming took 2 bases from V and 3 from J; bases not matched to a gene: 8. The germline V gene has CDR1 SGHNT and CDR2 YYREEE (reference sequence). The CDR3 covers 15 residues. The CDR3 sequence: CASSFRRDSYYEQYF. The CDR3 nucleotides read TGTGCCAGCAGCTTCCGCCGGGACAGCTACTACGAGCAGTACTTC.

The rearrangement uses TRBV20-1 and TRBJ1-4, with TRBD1 as a possible D gene (6 bases). CDR1 is DFQATT and CDR2 is SNEGSKA in the germline V gene (reference sequence). Between the trimmed V and J ends, which lost 6 bases and 11 bases, there was a span of 13 bases. This CDR3 has 11 residues. Here the CDR3 reads CSAGDKGKLFF. In DNA form, the CDR3 reads TGCAGTGCAGGGGACAAAGGGAAACTGTTTTTT.

By sample share, this clonotype is large. CDR3 nucleotide sequence: TGTGCCAGCAGCTTATTCTGGTACGAGCAGTACTTC. It encodes CASSLFWYEQYF. This chain links TRBV7-9 with TRBJ2-7, with D unclear. Germline CDR1 SEHNR, CDR2 FQNEAQ (reference sequence). The CDR3 contains 12 residues. The germline V and J ends were trimmed by 2 bases and 4 bases, with 6 bases remaining between them.

This clonotype was seen many times. The rearrangement joins TRBV7-2 to TRBJ2-2; possibly TRBD2 for D (5 bases). Trimming cost V 2 bases and J 7 bases, with 20 bases left between them. CDR1 SGHTA and CDR2 FQGNSA come from the germline V gene. The CDR3 contains 17 residues. CDR3 sequence reads: CASSLHPGSEEGGELFF. As DNA, the CDR3 is TGTGCCAGCAGCTTACACCCAGGAAGCGAAGAGGGCGGGGAGCTGTTTTTT.

The chain is built from TRBV9 and TRBJ1-5, with D perhaps TRBD1 (5 bases). The V gene's germline CDR1 is SGDLS and CDR2 YYNGEE. This CDR3 is 14 amino acids long. Trimming took 0 bases from V and 4 from J, leaving 8 bases between them. The CDR3 region is CASSVDGANQPQHF. CDR3 in DNA: TGTGCCAGCAGCGTAGATGGGGCGAATCAGCCCCAGCATTTT.

The chain carries TRBV20-1 and TRBJ1-1; D ambiguous. Germline lookup yields CDR1 DFQATT and CDR2 SNEGSKA (reference sequence). The V end lost 2 bases, the J end lost 1 base, and 11 bases lay between the germline ends. CDR3 size: 14 residues. CDR3 nucleotide sequence: TGCAGTGCTAGATCGGTGCAAGGGAACACTGAAGCTTTCTTT. Amino acid sequence: CSARSVQGNTEAFF.

The chain couples TRBV5-1 to TRBJ1-5, with TRBD1 as a possible D gene (6 bases). The length of the CDR3 is 14 residues. Germline lookup yields CDR1 SGHRS and CDR2 YFSETQ. V lost 4 bases and J 5 bases, leaving 13 bases between the germline ends. In DNA, the CDR3 is TGCGCCAGCAGCGTTACAGGGTTGTATCAGCCCCAGCATTTT. It specifies CASSVTGLYQPQHF.

A few counts support this clonotype. The rearrangement joins TRBV2 to TRBJ1-6; 7 bases match TRBD1. The ends lost 6 bases at V and 6 bases at J; junction bases unmatched: 11. This CDR3 is built from 16 residues. The germline CDR1 and CDR2 sequences are SNHLY and FYNNEI. The CDR3 nucleotides read TGTGCCAGCAGAGGATCGGGACAGCTGCCTAATTCACCCCTCCACTTT. Translated: CASRGSGQLPNSPLHF.

The chain couples TRBV7-3 to TRBJ2-7, with 7 bases aligning to TRBD1. V shed 5 bases, J shed 4 bases, and the junction held 17 bases outside the gene matches. Germline V gene lookup returns CDR1 SGHTA and CDR2 FQGTGA. The CDR3 covers 17 residues. The CDR3 protein is CASSPPPTRGRGYEQYF. The CDR3 DNA reads TGTGCCAGCAGCCCTCCCCCAACTCGTGGCAGGGGGTACGAGCAGTACTTC.

Concerning this clonotype itself: A single base separates this from a much larger clone, so it may be a read error. The V call is TRBV27, the J call TRBJ2-7, with D possibly matching TRBD1 (6 bases). Germline V lookup: CDR1 MNHEY, CDR2 SMNVEV (reference sequence). Trimming took 6 bases from V and 3 from J, leaving 18 bases between them. The CDR3 spans 15 residues. CDR3 amino acids: CASRGGVVSSYEQYF. CDR3 DNA: TGTGCCAGCAGAGGGGGAGTGGTATCGAGCTACGAGCAGTACTTC.